This entry is about one TCR beta chain. Antigen: not known. Sequencing libraries made from TCR beta cDNA carried unique molecular identifiers. TCRdb processed the PCR reads anew with MiXCR; each CDR3 protein has one entry. The sample shows 450,000 to 650,000 distinct CDR3 sequences, 44% of them seen only once. The data belong to a study of post-analysis software for immune sequencing data. Findings and limits, study-wide: In patients, TRBV5-6, TRBV5-1 and TRBV20-1 belonged to roughly five TRBV segments found more frequently than in controls. Analysis by F measure revealed that same-batch samples clustered strongly together. Significantly lower normalized Chao1 diversity was found in patients with multiple sclerosis relative to controls.

This CDR3 is 13 amino acids long. V lost 3 bases and J lost 10, with 13 bases in between. The sequencing input was blood. This TCR derives from a girl aged 10-17 years with multiple sclerosis. The chain couples TRBV12-3 or TRBV12-4 to TRBJ2-1; possibly TRBD2 for D (5 bases). The CDR3 DNA follows: TGTGCCAGCAGTTTTAGGGATAAGCGGGAGCAGTTCTTC. Residues: CASSFRDKREQFF.